Below, 21 T cell receptor beta chains from the same sample are listed, as sequenced in a study of T cell responses to AZD1222 COVID-19 vaccine. Method: immunoSEQ multiplex PCR; TCRdb's copy keeps in-frame clones and lacks some. Of 180,000 or so clones in the sample, 85% to 90% were seen once. The material sequenced was peripheral blood, taken on day 0 of AZD1222 vaccination. Receptor source: an adult in good health.

The V gene is TRBV3-1 (or the pseudogene TRBV3-2), the J gene TRBJ2-7; 7 nucleotides line up with TRBD2. This CDR3 spans 16 amino acids. Trimming removed 0 bases from V and 4 bases from J; junction bases left unmatched: 9. Germline CDR1 and CDR2: LGHDT and YNNKEL (reference sequence). CDR3 loop: CASSQDGWGRDYEQYF. The DNA for the CDR3 is TGTGCCAGCAGCCAAGATGGGTGGGGGAGGGATTACGAGCAGTACTTC.

V and J are TRBV28 and TRBJ1-5; the D is unclear. CDR1 is MDHEN, CDR2 SYDVKM, per germline. V was pared by 2 bases and J by 4 bases, with 12 bases between. The CDR3 extends over 15 amino acids. The CDR3 loop is CASSLTRLNNQPQHF. The DNA for the CDR3 is TGTGCCAGCAGTTTAACCCGACTGAATAATCAGCCCCAGCATTTT.

The V gene is TRBV28, the J gene TRBJ2-7; no firm D call. V dropped 6 bases and J dropped 2 bases, with 14 bases sitting between them. The germline gives CDR1 MDHEN, CDR2 SYDVKM. CDR3 length: 14 amino acids. The CDR3 loop reads CASSPSLEAYEQYF. The DNA for the CDR3 is TGTGCCAGCAGCCCCTCTCTAGAGGCCTACGAGCAGTACTTC.

The rearrangement uses TRBV7-3 and TRBJ2-2, with 7 bases fitting TRBD1. The ends lost 5 bases at V and 3 bases at J; junction bases unmatched: 6. CDR3 length: 15 residues. The germline V gene encodes CDR1 SGHTA and CDR2 FQGTGA. As DNA, the CDR3 is TGTGCCAGCAGCGCGGACAGGACGGACACCGGGGAGCTGTTTTTT. It specifies CASSADRTDTGELFF.

This chain connects TRBV1 to TRBJ1-5; the listed D gene, TRBD1, was not tested against the DNA. TRBV1 is listed as a pseudogene. The CDR3 extends over 18 amino acids. The CDR3 loop is CTSSQLLRTGRFNQPQHF. The DNA for the CDR3 is TGCACCAGCAGCCAACTTCTCCGGACAGGGCGATTTAATCAGCCCCAGCATTTT.

The J gene is TRBJ1-6, the V gene TRBV7-6, with D perhaps matching TRBD1 (5 bases). Deletions cut 5 bases from V and 7 bases from J, with 12 bases between. Looked up from germline, CDR1 is SGHVS and CDR2 is FNYEAQ. This CDR3 region has 14 residues. CDR3 DNA sequence: TGTGCCAGCAGCCCCGGGGGGGGAAATTCACCCCTCCACTTT. Translating it yields CASSPGGGNSPLHF.

The CDR3 DNA is TGTGCCAGCAGCCAAGCGCGACTAGCTGCCGGGGAGCTGTTTTTT. Encoded protein: CASSQARLAAGELFF. J is TRBJ2-2 and V is TRBV14, with 7 bases that match TRBD2. Germline V gives CDR1 SGHDN, CDR2 FVKESK. J lost 6 bases, V lost 1 base, and 5 bases had no gene match. The CDR3 is 15 amino acids.

V and J are TRBV6-2 or TRBV6-3 and TRBJ2-7; 9 bases agree with TRBD1. Germline V gene lookup returns CDR1 MNHEY and CDR2 SVGEGT. Unmatched junction bases numbered 13, after V lost 7 bases and J lost 9 bases. This CDR3 is 14 amino acids long. The CDR3 loop is CASTPSGTGRWQYF. CDR3 bases: TGTGCCAGCACCCCCTCGGGGACAGGGAGATGGCAGTACTTC.

In the case of this clone: At one of its ends the junction is not consistent with the germline gene, which may arise from a read error. The gene calls are TRBV7-2 and TRBJ2-4; 9 bases match TRBD2. This CDR3 region has 16 residues. Germline lookup yields CDR1 SGHTA and CDR2 FQGNSA. The CDR3 DNA is TGTGCCAGCAGCCTAGGGGAGCAAGCGGGAGGCATCCAGAGTAGTTTC. Translated, it gives CASSLGEQAGGIQSSF.

The chain has TRBV2 and TRBJ2-7; tentatively, D is TRBD1 or TRBD2 (5 bases each). V was shortened by 0 bases and J by 2 bases, with 20 bases between the two germline ends. Germline V lookup: CDR1 SNHLY, CDR2 FYNNEI. The CDR3 contains 18 residues. In DNA form, the CDR3 reads TGTGCCAGCAGTGAAGCGCTTCTGGCAGGGAGTAGGCCCTACGAGCAGTACTTC. It yields the protein CASSEALLAGSRPYEQYF.

The J gene is TRBJ2-2, the V gene TRBV7-2, with D uncertain. Germline CDR1 SGHTA, CDR2 FQGNSA. Between the trimmed V and J ends, which lost 1 base and 4 bases, there was a span of 7 bases. The CDR3 length is 14 residues. CDR3 amino acids: CASSLGGSTGELFF. The CDR3 DNA is TGTGCCAGCAGCTTAGGGGGATCCACCGGGGAGCTGTTTTTT.

This rearrangement joins TRBV15 to TRBJ2-7; D possibly corresponds to TRBD1 (5 bases). V lost 0 bases and J 5 bases, leaving 14 bases between the germline ends. Germline V gives CDR1 LNHNV, CDR2 YYDKDF (reference sequence). This CDR3 comprises 15 residues. CDR3 region: CATSRDGAGQHEQYF. CDR3 nucleotide sequence: TGTGCCACCAGCAGAGATGGAGCAGGGCAGCACGAGCAGTACTTC.

This chain links TRBV5-5 with TRBJ1-5, with a weak D call TRBD1 (6 bases). Germline CDR1 reads SGHKS; CDR2 reads YYEKEE (reference sequence). V was cut by 4 bases and J by 5 bases, with 13 bases left in between. The CDR3 extends over 14 amino acids. The DNA for the CDR3 is TGTGCCAGCAGCCACGACAGGATGGATCAGCCCCAGCATTTT. Translated, it gives CASSHDRMDQPQHF.

The genes are TRBV6-5 and TRBJ2-2; D is unclear. CDR3 length: 15 residues. Trimming stripped 6 bases from V and 9 bases from J, with 20 bases between. CDR1 and CDR2 from the germline V gene are MNHEY and SVGAGI. The CDR3 here is CASSRGLGSTRELFF. CDR3 DNA: TGTGCCAGCAGCCGAGGATTGGGGTCCACTCGGGAGCTGTTTTTT.

This clone was observed once. The J gene is TRBJ2-3, the V gene TRBV10-1; D gene unclear. The V end was cut by 5 bases, the J end by 1 base, with 13 bases between. CDR1 is WNHNN, CDR2 SYGVQD, per germline (reference sequence). The CDR3 has 15 residues. The DNA for the CDR3 is TGCGCCAGCAGTCACGGCTTTGCTGGCACAGATACGCAGTATTTT. The encoded protein is CASSHGFAGTDTQYF.

The table lists this clone with a count of one. The rearrangement uses TRBV19 and TRBJ1-6, with no clear D. This CDR3 contains 15 residues. V was shortened by 3 bases and J by 7 bases, with 13 bases between the two germline ends. Looked up from germline, CDR1 is LNHDA and CDR2 is SQIVND (reference sequence). DNA of the CDR3: TGTGCCAGTAGTATTGGTTCCGGGCGGAATTCACCCCTCCACTTT. Amino acid sequence: CASSIGSGRNSPLHF. Looking up the rest from reference TRBV19 and TRBJ1-6 gives the full variable domain: DGGITQSPKYLFRKEGQNVTLSCEQNLNHDAMYWYRQDPGQGLRLIYYSQIVNDFQKGDIAEGYSVSREKKESFPLTVTSAQKNPTAFYLCASSIGSGRNSPLHFGNGTRLTVT.

This rearrangement joins TRBV7-9 to TRBJ1-2, with D perhaps TRBD1 (5 bases). Trimming stripped 0 bases from V and 12 bases from J, with 14 bases between. Germline V lookup: CDR1 SEHNR, CDR2 FQNEAQ (reference sequence). CDR3 size: 13 residues. CDR3 coding DNA: TGTGCCAGCAGCTTAGCTTCGGGGGGGGAGCACACCTTC. Amino acid sequence: CASSLASGGEHTF.

This chain uses TRBV11-2 with TRBJ2-1, with TRBD1 identical over 7 bases. Germline V gene sequence: CDR1 SGHAT, CDR2 FQNNGV. The CDR3 has 16 amino acids. V dropped 4 bases and J dropped 5; count of bases not matched to a gene: 11. DNA of the CDR3: TGTGCCAGCAGCTCTTACAGGGGTAGGGGGCACAATGAGCAGTTCTTC. It translates to CASSSYRGRGHNEQFF.

This clone was observed a handful of times. The V and J genes are TRBV29-1 and TRBJ1-2; TRBD1 agrees at 9 bases. This CDR3 comprises 12 residues. Germline CDR1 reads SQVTM; CDR2 reads ANQGSEA. After removal of 4 bases from V and 6 bases from J, the junction contained 3 bases not matched to a gene. The CDR3, as DNA: TGCAGCGTTGTCCGGACAGGGGATGGCTACACCTTC. Translated, it gives CSVVRTGDGYTF.

The chain combines TRBV7-8 with TRBJ2-7; perhaps D is TRBD1 or TRBD2 (6 bases each). Germline assignment: CDR1 SGHVS and CDR2 FQNEAQ. The CDR3 runs to 16 residues. Between the trimmed V and J ends, which lost 2 bases and 1 base, there was a span of 15 bases. CDR3 sequence reads: CASSLRTGAPSYEQYV. In DNA, the CDR3 is TGTGCCAGCAGCTTAAGGACGGGGGCGCCATCCTACGAGCAGTACGTC.

J is TRBJ1-2 and V is TRBV3-1 (or the pseudogene TRBV3-2), with D unclear. Per the germline V gene, CDR1 is LGHDT and CDR2 is YNNKEL (reference sequence). The ends were cut back, 2 bases at V and 6 bases at J, with 10 bases in the middle. This CDR3 is 13 amino acids long. CDR3 sequence: CASSQIFGDGYTF. The CDR3 nucleotides are TGTGCCAGCAGCCAAATTTTCGGGGATGGCTACACCTTC.